This is a list of T cell receptor beta chains from one sample in a study of regulatory T cells in long-lasting Graves disease. MiXCR was run by TCRdb on the multiplex PCR reads, yielding one entry per CDR3 protein. The sample consists of hundreds of thousands of distinct CDR3 sequences, about 32% of them appearing once. The material was peripheral blood mononuclear cells (PBMCs), obtained when the disease was refractory, from a patient treated with antithyroid drugs. The receptors were gathered from a female donor with Graves disease. Both conserved end residues are part of each CDR3. The size of a clone is reported for some rows only, either as once, few or many, or as a class for expanded clones.

TRBJ1-1,.,TRBV19,CASSMAPAGNTEAFF
TRBJ2-7,few,TRBV27,CASSPGTGSPYEQYF
TRBJ2-2,.,TRBV7-2,CASSYVAGAGGGELFF
TRBJ2-7,few,TRBV30,CAWRGQGAYEQYF
TRBJ1-1,few,TRBV5-1,CASALQGGYTEAFF
TRBJ1-2,many,TRBV28,CASSPAGGGYTF
TRBJ1-6,.,TRBV5-1,CASSLELSGGGNSPLHF
TRBJ1-2,few,TRBV10-3,CAISEFGGANYGYTF
TRBJ2-3,.,TRBV20-1,CSAPQTRTDTQYF
TRBJ1-2,few,TRBV5-1,CASSGRAGASIYGYTF
TRBJ1-4,many,TRBV12-3/TRBV12-4,CASSLARWARKLFF
TRBJ2-7,few,TRBV10-1,CASSESTFSSYEQYF
TRBJ1-1,.,TRBV7-3,CASSLVPEAEAFF
TRBJ1-2,.,TRBV9,CASSGTPSPYQGYTF
TRBJ2-7,many,TRBV6-5,CASSYSIPRDRDYEQYF
TRBJ1-6,.,TRBV19,CASSIRPGTAPLHF
TRBJ2-7,few,TRBV5-1,CASSLVLSREQYF
TRBJ2-1,few,TRBV10-1,CASSERLAPSYNEQFF
TRBJ1-2,few,TRBV7-9,CASGRATTYGYTF
TRBJ1-1,.,TRBV20-1,CSARDPWGPLKSEAFF
TRBJ2-2,.,TRBV5-6,CASSSPGLAGDTGELFF
TRBJ2-7,.,TRBV5-1,CASSPGQSFSYEQYF
TRBJ1-5,few,TRBV12-3/TRBV12-4,CASSPTSGQPQHF
TRBJ1-1,many,TRBV28,CASSLWEERDSMNTEAFF
TRBJ1-6,few,TRBV2,CASSVARVKSPLHF
TRBJ2-7,few,TRBV2,CASSGPGTGIYEQYF
TRBJ1-1,few,TRBV28,CASSPTRATNTEAFF
TRBJ1-5,few,TRBV12-3/TRBV12-4,CASSPWGQGALSVGQPQHF
TRBJ1-4,few,TRBV6-2/TRBV6-3,CASTMTGGSEKLFF
TRBJ1-1,many,TRBV2,CASSEIVDTEAFF
TRBJ1-4,.,TRBV28,CASSLSLQVNEKLFF
TRBJ2-2,.,TRBV24-1,CATSGGRHLNTGELFF
TRBJ2-7,.,TRBV6-5,CASSYSGGRDYEQYF
TRBJ2-7,many,TRBV28,CASSFQGDSYEQYF
TRBJ2-7,.,TRBV29-1,CSVASHSYEQYF
TRBJ1-2,few,TRBV11-2,CASSKVGQGARTF
TRBJ1-2,.,TRBV6-2/TRBV6-3,CASSYSPTANYGYTF
TRBJ1-2,.,TRBV11-2,CASSRTTLNGYTF